Listed below are T cell receptor beta chains from one sample, sequenced in a study of blood T cell repertoires in COVID-19. Sequencing was performed with immunoSEQ multiplex PCR; in TCRdb, only in-frame clones are kept and a portion is missing. The data show 95,000 to 110,000 clones, around nine tenths seen once. The sample was peripheral blood. These receptor sequences come from a human donor in a cohort sampled during active COVID-19. Each CDR3 is given with its conserved first and last residue. D genes are given only for firm matches. A clone size is listed for some rows: how often the clone was seen (once, few, many), or a class if it is expanded.

clone size	V gene	D gene	J gene	CDR3 DNA	CDR3 protein
.	TRBV12-3/TRBV12-4	.	TRBJ2-1	TGTGCCAGCAGTTTACGCTGGCTGGAGCAGTTCTTC	CASSLRWLEQFF
.	TRBV5-1	.	TRBJ2-5	TGCGCCAGCAGCTTAATCGGCCAGGGAAAGACCCAGTACTTC	CASSLIGQGKTQYF
.	TRBV2	TRBD2	TRBJ2-2	TGTGCCAGCAGTCTTAGCGGGGCGAACACCGGGGAGCTGTTTTTT	CASSLSGANTGELFF
few	TRBV9	.	TRBJ1-1	TGTGCCAGCAGCGTAGTCGTGAACACTGAAGCTTTCTTT	CASSVVVNTEAFF
.	TRBV7-8	.	TRBJ2-2	TGTGCCAGCAGCCCGCAGACAGAATCAAACACCGGGGAGCTGTTTTTT	CASSPQTESNTGELFF
.	TRBV21-1	.	TRBJ2-7	TGTGCCAGCAGCAAATATAGCGGAGCCTCCTACGAGCAGTACTTC	CASSKYSGASYEQYF
.	TRBV6-5	TRBD1	TRBJ1-1	TGTGCCAGCCGGATCGGGACAGTGAACACTGAAGCTTTCTTT	CASRIGTVNTEAFF
.	TRBV3-1/TRBV3-2	TRBD1	TRBJ1-4	TGTGCCAGCAGCCAACACGCCGGGACAGGGAATGAAAAACTGTTTTTT	CASSQHAGTGNEKLFF
.	TRBV7-9	TRBD2	TRBJ2-7	TGTGCCAGCAGCTGGCCGGGACTAGCGGAGGACGAGCAGTACTTC	CASSWPGLAEDEQYF
.	TRBV19	.	TRBJ2-7	TGTGCCAGTAGTACCCGGGACAGGGGGTGGACTAGCGGGTACGACGAGCAGTACTTC	CASSTRDRGWTSGYDEQYF
.	TRBV3-1/TRBV3-2	TRBD2	TRBJ2-6	TGTGCCAGCAGCCAAGGGAGCGGGGTGTCTCTATTAGTCTCTGGGGCCAACGTCCTGACTTTC	CASSQGSGVSLLVSGANVLTF
few	TRBV11-3	.	TRBJ2-3	TGTGCCAGCAGCCCTCGGAGAGCCCTCACGGGCACAGATACGCAGTATTTT	CASSPRRALTGTDTQYF
.	TRBV7-8	TRBD2	TRBJ2-7	TGTGCCAGCAGCTTAGCGGGTAGCGGGGTCTCCTACGAGCAGTACTTC	CASSLAGSGVSYEQYF
.	TRBV27	.	TRBJ1-1	TGTGCCAGCAGATCAACAAGGGGAACTGAAGCTTTCTTT	CASRSTRGTEAFF
once	TRBV11-2	.	TRBJ1-2	TGTGCCAGCAGCAAGCGGGAGAACTTGAACTATGGCTACACCTTC	CASSKRENLNYGYTF
.	TRBV5-3	.	TRBJ2-3	TGTGCCAGAAGCTTTCGGGATCCCACAGATACGCAGTATTTT	CARSFRDPTDTQYF
.	TRBV7-8	.	TRBJ2-5	TGTGCCAGCAGCTTCGGGACTTTGGGGGAGACCCAGTACTTC	CASSFGTLGETQYF
.	TRBV5-4	.	TRBJ1-2	TGTGCCAGCAGCTTGCCCCGGACACGCAACAACTATGGCTACACCTTC	CASSLPRTRNNYGYTF
.	TRBV5-1	.	TRBJ1-1	TGCGCCAGCAGCTTGTACCGGGCCAGGGACACTGAAGCTTTCTTT	CASSLYRARDTEAFF
.	TRBV5-1	TRBD2	TRBJ2-1	TGCGCCAGCAGCATGGAGGGACTAGCGGGATATGATGAGCAGTTCTTC	CASSMEGLAGYDEQFF
.	TRBV28	.	TRBJ2-2	TGTGCCAGCAGTTTGGGCAGGGCGGACCTTCCCGGGGAGCTGTTTTTT	CASSLGRADLPGELFF
.	TRBV30	TRBD1	TRBJ1-4	TGTGCCTGGAGTGACGGGACAGGGGGCGCGTCAAATGAAAAACTGTTTTTT	CAWSDGTGGASNEKLFF
.	TRBV27	.	TRBJ1-5	TGTGCCAGCAGTCACACGACAGGAATGTATAGCAATCAGCCCCAGCATTTT	CASSHTTGMYSNQPQHF
.	TRBV18	TRBD1	TRBJ2-1	TGTGCCAGCTCACCCGGACAGGGGCGGGGGTCCTACAATGAGCAGTTCTTC	CASSPGQGRGSYNEQFF
.	TRBV27	TRBD1	TRBJ2-7	TGTGCCAGCAGTTTATCGGGACAGGGTTGGTACGAGCAGTACTTC	CASSLSGQGWYEQYF
.	TRBV4-2	TRBD2	TRBJ2-3	TGTGCCAGCAGCCAAAAACTAGCGGGAGGTGTAGATACGCAGTATTTT	CASSQKLAGGVDTQYF
.	TRBV7-9	.	TRBJ1-1	TGTGCCAGCAGCTTATTGAGGGTGAACACTGAAGCTTTCTTT	CASSLLRVNTEAFF
.	TRBV18	.	TRBJ1-5	TGTGCCAGCTCACCGGGCGATAGTGGGAATCAGCCCCAGCATTTT	CASSPGDSGNQPQHF
.	TRBV18	TRBD1	TRBJ1-1	TGTGCCAGCTCACGGGGACAGGGGACGAACACTGAAGCTTTCTTT	CASSRGQGTNTEAFF
.	TRBV7-9	TRBD1	TRBJ2-7	TGTGCCAGCAGCCCCTCCGGGACAGACTACGAGCAGTACTTC	CASSPSGTDYEQYF
.	TRBV7-9	TRBD2	TRBJ2-1	TGTGCCAGCAGCAAAAATAGCGGGAGGGCCGGGTATGAGCAGTTCTTC	CASSKNSGRAGYEQFF
.	TRBV6-6	.	TRBJ1-2	TGTGCCAGCAGCCCCGCGGGACTGCCGTTTAGGACCTTC	CASSPAGLPFRTF
.	TRBV6-6	.	TRBJ1-5	TGTGCCAGCACCAAGAACAGGTCCCGCAATCAGCCCCAGCATTTT	CASTKNRSRNQPQHF